The next 14 T cell receptor beta chains were all read from a single sample in a study of cytomegalovirus exposure and HLA in healthy donors (dated by TCRdb to 2016 to 2017). The receptor library was made with the immunoSEQ multiplex PCR assay. TCRdb limited this immuneACCESS table to in-frame rearrangements with V and J called. A share of clones is missing; checked studies link under half to unresolved V genes, and the rest is unexplained. Present in this sample are about 180,000 clones, around 86% of which were seen just once. 2% to 3% of the sample comes from the top ten. Sequencing input: PBMCs. These receptor sequences come from a man aged 18 to 30 in good health and CMV-seropositive.

The rearrangement joins TRBV7-2 to TRBJ2-7; 15 nucleotides match TRBD2. Germline trimming cut 5 bases from V and 6 bases from J; bases unmatched to any gene: 5. The CDR3 has 15 amino acids. In germline, CDR1 is SGHTA, CDR2 FQGNSA. CDR3 coding DNA: TGTGCCAGCAGCCCGCGGACTAGCGGGGGGGGCGAGCAGTACTTC. Translating gives CASSPRTSGGGEQYF.

CDR3 in amino acids: CASSTPDRGFGELFF. CDR3 coding DNA: TGTGCCAGCAGTACCCCGGACAGGGGATTCGGGGAGCTGTTTTTT. The chain carries TRBV28 and TRBJ2-2; 9 nucleotides agree with TRBD1. The germline V gene encodes CDR1 MDHEN and CDR2 SYDVKM. The V gene end was trimmed by 5 bases and the J gene end by 7 bases; junction bases not matched to a gene: 8. This CDR3 is built from 15 residues.

This clone was seen more than once but under ten times. V is TRBV4-2 and J is TRBJ2-5; maybe TRBD1 (6 bases). The CDR3 spans 16 residues. Trimming shortened V by 1 base and J by 5 bases, and 17 bases separated the two germline ends. Germline-derived CDR1 and CDR2 are LGHNA and YNFKEQ. Here the CDR3 reads CASSQVDSDVWETQYF. The CDR3 DNA reads TGTGCCAGCAGCCAAGTGGACAGCGACGTATGGGAGACCCAGTACTTC.

The chain is built from TRBV27 and TRBJ1-1; 11 positions match TRBD1. CDR1 and CDR2 (germline): MNHEY, SMNVEV (reference sequence). The CDR3 spans 15 residues. V was pared by 5 bases and J by 5 bases, with 7 bases of the junction left unmatched. Written as DNA, the CDR3 is TGTGCCAGCAGTGCCGGGACAGGGGGTGGAACTGAAGCTTTCTTT. Amino acids: CASSAGTGGGTEAFF.

The rearrangement joins TRBV28 to TRBJ2-6; weak D call: TRBD2 (6 bases). The CDR3 has 14 amino acids. Trimming stripped 7 bases from V and 3 bases from J, with 10 bases between. CDR1 is MDHEN and CDR2 is SYDVKM in the germline V gene. For the CDR3, the DNA is TGTGCCAGCATTCAGGGACTTGGGGCCAACGTCCTGACTTTC. This encodes CASIQGLGANVLTF.

The chain joins TRBV6-6 to TRBJ1-2; 7 bases fit TRBD1. Per germline, CDR1 MNHNY and CDR2 SVGAGI (reference sequence). The CDR3 loop spans 13 amino acids. V dropped 0 bases and J dropped 7; count of bases not matched to a gene: 2. The CDR3, as DNA: TGTGCCAGCAGTTACTCAGGGGGCACTGGCTACACCTTC. Translated, it gives CASSYSGGTGYTF.

This sequence joins TRBV4-1 and TRBJ2-2, with a tentative D call TRBD2 (6 bases). The germline CDR1 and CDR2 sequences are MGHRA and YSYEKL. The CDR3 spans 14 residues. V lost 0 bases and J 14 bases, leaving 16 bases between the germline ends. The DNA for the CDR3 is TGCGCCAGCAGCCAAGATTTTAGCGGTGTAGTACTGTTTTTT. Its translation is CASSQDFSGVVLFF.

The V gene is TRBV28, the J gene TRBJ1-5; D is unclear. Per the germline V gene, CDR1 is MDHEN and CDR2 is SYDVKM. The CDR3 consists of 11 residues. Trimming cost V 6 bases and J 8 bases, with 8 bases left between them. Here the CDR3 reads CASRSREPQHF. In DNA form, the CDR3 reads TGTGCCAGCAGGTCTAGAGAGCCCCAGCATTTT.

This clone was seen once. CDR3 sequence (DNA): TGTGCCAGCAGCTTTAGTCCCGGAGAGACCCAGTACTTC. Encoded protein: CASSFSPGETQYF. V usage is TRBV7-9 and J usage is TRBJ2-5; D not certain. Germline CDR1 is SEHNR and CDR2 is FQNEAQ (reference sequence). Trimming removed 3 bases from V and 4 bases from J, with 9 bases in between. CDR3 length equals 13 residues.

The V and J genes are TRBV7-8 and TRBJ2-7, with D perhaps matching TRBD2 (6 bases). Per the germline V gene, CDR1 is SGHVS and CDR2 is FQNEAQ. The CDR3 totals 17 residues. V was shortened by 1 base and J by 7 bases, with 23 bases between the two germline ends. CDR3 coding DNA: TGTGCCAGCAGCTTAGTTCTGGGGGGACCGCTGGGGGTGGAGCAGTACTTC. This translates into CASSLVLGGPLGVEQYF.

The chain is built from TRBV4-3 and TRBJ2-5; 10 positions agree with TRBD1. Trimming at V came to 1 base and at J to 5 bases, leaving 4 bases not matched to a gene. The CDR3 spans 15 residues. Germline assignment: CDR1 LGHNA and CDR2 YSLEER. The CDR3 protein is CASSQADRGHETQYF. CDR3 sequence (DNA): TGCGCCAGCAGCCAAGCAGACAGGGGGCACGAGACCCAGTACTTC.

The chain has TRBV7-9 and TRBJ1-2; 10 nucleotides line up with TRBD1. Germline CDR1 is SEHNR and CDR2 is FQNEAQ (reference sequence). The CDR3 is made up of 14 amino acids. The V segment lost 4 bases and the J segment 7 bases; nucleotides outside the gene matches: 6. The CDR3 nucleotides are TGTGCCAGCAGCTCGCAGACAGGGGGCTTTGGCTACACCTTC. Protein sequence: CASSSQTGGFGYTF.

This clone was found once. The chain links TRBV28 to TRBJ2-7, with 10 bases matching TRBD1. The CDR3 is 16 amino acids. Germline CDR1 and CDR2: MDHEN and SYDVKM. V gave up 2 bases and J gave up 3 bases; unmatched junction bases: 7. CDR3: CASSLQIGTGDYEQYF. CDR3 bases: TGTGCCAGCAGTTTACAGATCGGGACAGGGGACTACGAGCAGTACTTC.

The V gene is TRBV9, the J gene TRBJ1-4; TRBD1 agrees at 10 bases. This CDR3 is 14 amino acids long. The V gene's germline CDR1 is SGDLS and CDR2 YYNGEE. V dropped 4 bases and J dropped 7; count of bases not matched to a gene: 4. CDR3 in amino acids: CASSTGTGVEKLFF. The CDR3 DNA is TGTGCCAGCAGCACTGGGACAGGGGTTGAAAAACTGTTTTTT.